One T cell receptor (beta chain) is described in this entry. V was shortened by 1 base and J by 4 bases, with 17 bases between the two germline ends. Germline V gene data show CDR1 as SGHRS and CDR2 as YFSETQ. The CDR3 has 16 residues. Data came from immunoSEQ multiplex PCR; TCRdb stores just in-frame clones and leaves some out. The table has 30,000 to 40,000 clones, approximately 89% seen once; the top ten hold 2.2%. This sample is drawn from a study of blood T cell repertoires in COVID-19. Study-level information: Acute and convalescent COVID-19 specimens originated in the United States, Italy and Spain. Sample material is recorded as cDNA or gDNA derived from T cells, B-cell-depleted T cells, or PBMCs.

The TCR comes from a man in his fifties with active COVID-19. The V gene is TRBV5-1, the J gene TRBJ1-2, with a tentative D call TRBD1 (6 bases). Sequenced input: peripheral blood. CDR3: CASSLSSSGRGYGYTF. CDR3 sequence (DNA): TGCGCCAGCAGCTTGAGTAGTAGTGGCAGGGGCTATGGCTACACCTTC.